These T cell receptor beta chains were read from a single sample in a study of CD8 T cells in ankylosing spondylitis. TCRdb fed the 5' RACE reads into MiXCR, producing one record per CDR3 protein. The data show around 300,000 distinct CDR3 sequences, with around 10% seen just once and roughly 9.2% held by the top ten. The sequencing input was blood, either unsorted or a sorted T cell fraction (not recorded which). The receptors come from a female donor with ankylosing spondylitis or in good health (not recorded which). Each CDR3 is given with its conserved first and last residue. Fields, in order: clone size, CDR3 length, J gene, V gene, D gene, CDR3 protein, CDR3 DNA. The D gene is left open where the match is weak. Clone size is shown for a subset of rows, as once, few, many or a class of expanded clone.

clone_size: many
cdr3_length: 14
j_call: TRBJ2-3
v_call: TRBV28
d_call: TRBD1
cdr3_aa: CASSSGTGGFTQYF
cdr3_nt: TGTGCCAGCAGTTCTGGGACAGGGGGTTTTACGCAGTATTTT

clone_size: -
cdr3_length: 17
j_call: TRBJ1-5
v_call: TRBV3-1
d_call: TRBD1
cdr3_aa: CASSQGTGQGGNQPQHF
cdr3_nt: TGTGCCAGCAGCCAGGGTACGGGGCAGGGGGGCAATCAGCCCCAGCATTTT

clone_size: many
cdr3_length: 10
j_call: TRBJ1-2
v_call: TRBV29-1
d_call: -
cdr3_aa: CSVEDQGYTF
cdr3_nt: TGCAGCGTTGAAGATCAAGGCTACACCTTC

clone_size: many
cdr3_length: 10
j_call: TRBJ2-7
v_call: TRBV27
d_call: -
cdr3_aa: CASSSPPQYF
cdr3_nt: TGTGCCAGCAGTTCCCCTCCCCAGTACTTC

clone_size: many
cdr3_length: 15
j_call: TRBJ1-4
v_call: TRBV5-1
d_call: -
cdr3_aa: CASSLAGWGTEKLFF
cdr3_nt: TGCGCCAGCAGCTTGGCCGGGTGGGGGACTGAAAAACTGTTTTTT

clone_size: -
cdr3_length: 17
j_call: TRBJ2-7
v_call: TRBV7-2
d_call: TRBD2
cdr3_aa: CASSLLHTSGNSYEQYF
cdr3_nt: TGTGCCAGCAGCTTACTCCATACTAGCGGCAACTCCTACGAGCAGTACTTC

clone_size: many
cdr3_length: 14
j_call: TRBJ2-1
v_call: TRBV12-3/TRBV12-4
d_call: -
cdr3_aa: CASTPGFTHNEQFF
cdr3_nt: TGTGCCAGCACGCCGGGGTTCACACACAATGAGCAGTTCTTC

clone_size: -
cdr3_length: 14
j_call: TRBJ2-7
v_call: TRBV20-1
d_call: -
cdr3_aa: CSAKRRGRAHEQYF
cdr3_nt: TGCAGTGCTAAGAGGAGAGGACGGGCCCACGAGCAGTACTTC

clone_size: -
cdr3_length: 14
j_call: TRBJ2-5
v_call: TRBV5-1
d_call: -
cdr3_aa: CASSSRGGAETQYF
cdr3_nt: TGCGCCAGCAGCAGCAGGGGTGGGGCTGAGACCCAGTACTTC

clone_size: -
cdr3_length: 16
j_call: TRBJ2-3
v_call: TRBV20-1
d_call: -
cdr3_aa: CSAGGPGLTATDTQYF
cdr3_nt: TGCAGTGCCGGGGGTCCGGGACTCACCGCCACAGATACGCAGTATTTT

clone_size: few
cdr3_length: 14
j_call: TRBJ2-7
v_call: TRBV6-2/TRBV6-3
d_call: TRBD1
cdr3_aa: CASTPVTGAYEQYF
cdr3_nt: TGTGCCAGTACCCCCGTGACAGGGGCCTACGAGCAGTACTTC

clone_size: -
cdr3_length: 10
j_call: TRBJ2-5
v_call: TRBV6-2/TRBV6-3
d_call: TRBD2
cdr3_aa: CASEGGDQYF
cdr3_nt: TGTGCCAGCGAGGGAGGGGACCAGTACTTC

clone_size: many
cdr3_length: 16
j_call: TRBJ1-4
v_call: TRBV5-1
d_call: -
cdr3_aa: CASSPWKTATNEKLFF
cdr3_nt: TGCGCCAGCAGCCCCTGGAAGACGGCAACTAATGAAAAACTGTTTTTT

clone_size: many
cdr3_length: 16
j_call: TRBJ1-5
v_call: TRBV7-9
d_call: -
cdr3_aa: CASSSTTENYNQPQHF
cdr3_nt: TGTGCCAGCAGCTCCACGACAGAAAACTACAATCAGCCCCAGCATTTT

clone_size: many
cdr3_length: 17
j_call: TRBJ2-3
v_call: TRBV9
d_call: -
cdr3_aa: CASSVAVGAGDADTQYF
cdr3_nt: TGTGCCAGCAGCGTAGCAGTGGGGGCTGGGGATGCAGATACGCAGTATTTT

clone_size: many
cdr3_length: 13
j_call: TRBJ1-1
v_call: TRBV20-1
d_call: -
cdr3_aa: CSALIGSATEAFF
cdr3_nt: TGCAGTGCTTTAATAGGGAGCGCCACTGAAGCTTTCTTT

clone_size: few
cdr3_length: 16
j_call: TRBJ2-3
v_call: TRBV5-1
d_call: TRBD2
cdr3_aa: CASSQRAGAITDTQYF
cdr3_nt: TGCGCCAGCAGCCAGCGAGCGGGGGCCATCACAGATACGCAGTATTTT

clone_size: few
cdr3_length: 14
j_call: TRBJ2-1
v_call: TRBV7-2
d_call: -
cdr3_aa: CASSFRSGVNEQFF
cdr3_nt: TGTGCCAGCAGCTTCAGGTCTGGAGTAAATGAGCAGTTCTTC

clone_size: many
cdr3_length: 15
j_call: TRBJ2-2
v_call: TRBV12-3/TRBV12-4
d_call: TRBD2
cdr3_aa: CASVFGAGVTGELFF
cdr3_nt: TGTGCCAGCGTTTTCGGTGCGGGAGTTACCGGGGAGCTGTTTTTT

clone_size: large
cdr3_length: 14
j_call: TRBJ2-7
v_call: TRBV9
d_call: -
cdr3_aa: CASSVGEHLYEQYF
cdr3_nt: TGTGCCAGCAGCGTAGGCGAGCATCTCTACGAGCAGTACTTC

clone_size: many
cdr3_length: 15
j_call: TRBJ2-7
v_call: TRBV4-3
d_call: -
cdr3_aa: CASSQDVQGSYEQYF
cdr3_nt: TGCGCCAGCAGCCAAGATGTTCAGGGTTCGTACGAGCAGTACTTC

clone_size: few
cdr3_length: 13
j_call: TRBJ1-2
v_call: TRBV5-6
d_call: TRBD1
cdr3_aa: CASSQTGGIGYTF
cdr3_nt: TGTGCCAGCAGCCAAACAGGGGGCATCGGCTACACCTTC

clone_size: many
cdr3_length: 15
j_call: TRBJ2-3
v_call: TRBV10-3
d_call: TRBD2
cdr3_aa: CAISSSGTSTDTQYF
cdr3_nt: TGTGCCATCAGCTCCAGCGGGACTAGCACAGATACGCAGTATTTT

clone_size: few
cdr3_length: 12
j_call: TRBJ1-2
v_call: TRBV10-2
d_call: TRBD1
cdr3_aa: CASRGTGNGYTF
cdr3_nt: TGCGCCAGCAGGGGGACAGGGAATGGCTACACCTTC

clone_size: many
cdr3_length: 15
j_call: TRBJ2-3
v_call: TRBV29-1
d_call: -
cdr3_aa: CSVEDGGLYTDTQYF
cdr3_nt: TGCAGCGTTGAAGATGGGGGACTTTACACAGATACGCAGTATTTT

clone_size: -
cdr3_length: 16
j_call: TRBJ1-1
v_call: TRBV7-2
d_call: -
cdr3_aa: CASSSRVARLNTEAFF
cdr3_nt: TGTGCCAGCAGCTCCCGGGTGGCAAGACTGAACACTGAAGCTTTCTTT

clone_size: -
cdr3_length: 15
j_call: TRBJ2-4
v_call: TRBV5-1
d_call: -
cdr3_aa: CASSSDPDTKNIQYF
cdr3_nt: TGCGCCAGCAGCTCGGACCCGGACACCAAAAACATTCAGTACTTC

clone_size: many
cdr3_length: 16
j_call: TRBJ1-5
v_call: TRBV4-2
d_call: -
cdr3_aa: CASSQVSAGWSQPQHF
cdr3_nt: TGTGCCAGCAGCCAAGTAAGCGCTGGGTGGAGTCAGCCCCAGCATTTT

clone_size: many
cdr3_length: 17
j_call: TRBJ2-7
v_call: TRBV27
d_call: TRBD1
cdr3_aa: CASSKVKTPGQPYEQYF
cdr3_nt: TGTGCCAGCAGTAAAGTGAAGACTCCGGGACAGCCCTACGAGCAGTACTTC

clone_size: few
cdr3_length: 13
j_call: TRBJ1-6
v_call: TRBV18
d_call: -
cdr3_aa: CASSGRKDSPLHF
cdr3_nt: TGTGCCAGCTCAGGGCGGAAGGATTCACCCCTCCACTTT

clone_size: few
cdr3_length: 15
j_call: TRBJ2-3
v_call: TRBV5-5
d_call: -
cdr3_aa: CASSLTKPRADTQYF
cdr3_nt: TGTGCCAGCAGCTTGACTAAACCACGGGCAGATACGCAGTATTTT

clone_size: -
cdr3_length: 15
j_call: TRBJ2-2
v_call: TRBV20-1
d_call: -
cdr3_aa: CSASFGQGHPGELFF
cdr3_nt: TGCAGTGCTAGTTTCGGGCAGGGGCATCCCGGGGAGCTGTTTTTT

clone_size: few
cdr3_length: 12
j_call: TRBJ2-3
v_call: TRBV2
d_call: -
cdr3_aa: CASRGRIHTQYF
cdr3_nt: TGTGCCAGCAGGGGGAGGATACATACGCAGTATTTT

clone_size: many
cdr3_length: 14
j_call: TRBJ2-3
v_call: TRBV15
d_call: -
cdr3_aa: CATSSTGSTDTQYF
cdr3_nt: TGTGCCACCAGCAGCACCGGGTCCACAGATACGCAGTATTTT

clone_size: many
cdr3_length: 15
j_call: TRBJ1-5
v_call: TRBV5-1
d_call: -
cdr3_aa: CASSLGTVSNQPQHF
cdr3_nt: TGCGCCAGCAGCTTGGGGACGGTTAGCAATCAGCCCCAGCATTTT

clone_size: many
cdr3_length: 13
j_call: TRBJ2-3
v_call: TRBV5-1
d_call: -
cdr3_aa: CASSFSSRDTQYF
cdr3_nt: TGCGCCAGCAGCTTTTCTTCACGCGATACGCAGTATTTT

clone_size: few
cdr3_length: 15
j_call: TRBJ2-3
v_call: TRBV7-2
d_call: TRBD2
cdr3_aa: CASSPSGRGTDTQYF
cdr3_nt: TGTGCCAGCAGCCCGAGCGGGAGGGGCACAGATACGCAGTATTTT

clone_size: many
cdr3_length: 15
j_call: TRBJ1-2
v_call: TRBV7-9
d_call: -
cdr3_aa: CASSLDLRTAYGYTF
cdr3_nt: TGTGCCAGCAGCTTAGATCTAAGGACAGCTTATGGCTACACCTTC

clone_size: -
cdr3_length: 13
j_call: TRBJ1-1
v_call: TRBV7-2
d_call: -
cdr3_aa: CASSLVGRGEAFF
cdr3_nt: TGTGCCAGCAGCTTAGTCGGAAGAGGGGAAGCTTTCTTT

clone_size: -
cdr3_length: 15
j_call: TRBJ2-7
v_call: TRBV6-5
d_call: -
cdr3_aa: CASSYFYGGSYEQYF
cdr3_nt: TGTGCCAGCAGTTACTTTTACGGGGGCTCCTACGAGCAGTACTTC

clone_size: many
cdr3_length: 13
j_call: TRBJ1-6
v_call: TRBV4-3
d_call: -
cdr3_aa: CASSRVDNSPLHF
cdr3_nt: TGCGCCAGCAGCAGGGTTGATAATTCACCCCTCCACTTT

clone_size: many
cdr3_length: 16
j_call: TRBJ1-6
v_call: TRBV4-2
d_call: TRBD1
cdr3_aa: CASSQDQTGGYSPLHF
cdr3_nt: TGTGCCAGCAGCCAAGATCAGACAGGGGGCTATTCACCCCTCCACTTT

clone_size: few
cdr3_length: 16
j_call: TRBJ2-3
v_call: TRBV27
d_call: -
cdr3_aa: CASSLWGGGFTDTQYF
cdr3_nt: TGTGCCAGCAGTCTTTGGGGAGGGGGCTTCACAGATACGCAGTATTTT

clone_size: many
cdr3_length: 14
j_call: TRBJ1-6
v_call: TRBV25-1
d_call: -
cdr3_aa: CASRQTVVNSPLHF
cdr3_nt: TGTGCCAGCAGGCAGACAGTAGTGAATTCACCCCTCCACTTT

clone_size: many
cdr3_length: 16
j_call: TRBJ2-1
v_call: TRBV5-6
d_call: TRBD2
cdr3_aa: CASTPPRGGSYNEQFF
cdr3_nt: TGTGCCAGCACTCCTCCGCGGGGGGGCTCCTACAATGAGCAGTTCTTC

clone_size: few
cdr3_length: 15
j_call: TRBJ2-2
v_call: TRBV12-3/TRBV12-4
d_call: -
cdr3_aa: CASSLGVMGTGELFF
cdr3_nt: TGTGCCAGCAGTTTGGGGGTCATGGGGACCGGGGAGCTGTTTTTT

clone_size: few
cdr3_length: 15
j_call: TRBJ2-5
v_call: TRBV20-1
d_call: -
cdr3_aa: CSAGRGSSRVETQYF
cdr3_nt: TGCAGTGCGGGGAGGGGGTCCTCACGGGTTGAGACCCAGTACTTC

clone_size: many
cdr3_length: 18
j_call: TRBJ2-3
v_call: TRBV7-6
d_call: TRBD2
cdr3_aa: CASSLTGLAALRTDTQYF
cdr3_nt: TGTGCCAGCAGCTTAACAGGACTAGCGGCTTTACGCACAGATACGCAGTATTTT

clone_size: few
cdr3_length: 15
j_call: TRBJ2-3
v_call: TRBV7-2
d_call: -
cdr3_aa: CASSRPEGPTDTQYF
cdr3_nt: TGTGCCAGCAGCCGCCCGGAGGGCCCCACAGATACGCAGTATTTT

clone_size: many
cdr3_length: 13
j_call: TRBJ2-2
v_call: TRBV6-4
d_call: -
cdr3_aa: CASSDRDAGELFF
cdr3_nt: TGTGCCAGCAGTGACAGGGACGCCGGGGAGCTGTTTTTT

clone_size: many
cdr3_length: 13
j_call: TRBJ1-5
v_call: TRBV28
d_call: -
cdr3_aa: CASTILGNQPQHF
cdr3_nt: TGTGCCAGCACCATCTTAGGCAATCAGCCCCAGCATTTT